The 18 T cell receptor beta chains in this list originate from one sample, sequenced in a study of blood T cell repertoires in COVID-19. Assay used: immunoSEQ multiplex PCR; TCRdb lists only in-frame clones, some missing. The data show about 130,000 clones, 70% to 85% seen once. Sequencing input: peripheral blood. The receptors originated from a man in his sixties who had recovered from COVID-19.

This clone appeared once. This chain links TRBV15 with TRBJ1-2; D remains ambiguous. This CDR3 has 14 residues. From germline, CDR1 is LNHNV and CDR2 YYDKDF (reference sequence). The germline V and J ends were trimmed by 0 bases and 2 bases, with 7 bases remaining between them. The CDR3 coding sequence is TGTGCCACCAGCAGAGACCCGGGGAACTATGGCTACACCTTC. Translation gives CATSRDPGNYGYTF. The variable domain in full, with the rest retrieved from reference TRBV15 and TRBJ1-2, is DAMVIQNPRYQVTQFGKPVTLSCSQTLNHNVMYWYQQKSSQAPKLLFHYYDKDFNNEADTPDNFQSRRPNTSFCFLDIRSPGLGDTAMYLCATSRDPGNYGYTFGSGTRLTVV.

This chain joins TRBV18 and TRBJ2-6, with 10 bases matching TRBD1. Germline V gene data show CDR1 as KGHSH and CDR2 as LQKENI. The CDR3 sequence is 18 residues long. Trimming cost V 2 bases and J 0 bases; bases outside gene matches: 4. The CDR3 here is CASSPVTGGLSGANVLTF. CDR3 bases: TGTGCCAGCTCACCAGTGACAGGGGGCCTCTCTGGGGCCAACGTCCTGACTTTC.

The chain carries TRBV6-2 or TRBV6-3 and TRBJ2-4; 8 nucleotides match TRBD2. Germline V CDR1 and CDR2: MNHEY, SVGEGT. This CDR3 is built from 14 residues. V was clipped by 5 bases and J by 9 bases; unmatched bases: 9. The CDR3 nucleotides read TGTGCCAGCAGTCCCCCGGGACTAGTATTCATTCAGTACTTC. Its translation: CASSPPGLVFIQYF.

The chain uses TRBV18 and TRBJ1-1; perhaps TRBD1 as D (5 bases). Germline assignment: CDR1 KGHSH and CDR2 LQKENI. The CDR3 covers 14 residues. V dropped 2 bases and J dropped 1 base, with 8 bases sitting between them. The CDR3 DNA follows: TGTGCCAGCTCACCAGGGGCCGGGAACACTGAAGCTTTCTTT. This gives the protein CASSPGAGNTEAFF.

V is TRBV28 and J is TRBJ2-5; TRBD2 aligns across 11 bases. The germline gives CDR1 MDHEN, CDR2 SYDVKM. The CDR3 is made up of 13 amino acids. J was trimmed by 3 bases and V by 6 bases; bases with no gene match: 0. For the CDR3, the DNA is TGTGCCAGCAGGACTAGCGGGAAAGAGACCCAGTACTTC. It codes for CASRTSGKETQYF.

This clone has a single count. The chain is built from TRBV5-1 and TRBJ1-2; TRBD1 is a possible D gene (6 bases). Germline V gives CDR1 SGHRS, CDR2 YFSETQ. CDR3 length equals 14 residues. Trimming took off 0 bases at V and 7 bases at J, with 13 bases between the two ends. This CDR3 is CASSLDRASSGYTF. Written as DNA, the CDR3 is TGCGCCAGCAGCTTGGACAGGGCTTCTAGTGGCTACACCTTC.

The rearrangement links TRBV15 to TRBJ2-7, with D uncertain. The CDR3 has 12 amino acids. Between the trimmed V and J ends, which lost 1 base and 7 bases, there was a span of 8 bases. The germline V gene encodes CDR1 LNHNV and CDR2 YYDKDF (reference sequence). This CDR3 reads CATSRGSREQYF. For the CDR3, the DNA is TGTGCCACCAGCAGAGGCTCTAGGGAGCAGTACTTC.

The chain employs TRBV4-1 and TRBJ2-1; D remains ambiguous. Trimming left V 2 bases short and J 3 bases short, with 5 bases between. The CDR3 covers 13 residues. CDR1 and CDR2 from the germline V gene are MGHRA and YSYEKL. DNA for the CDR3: TGCGCCAGCAGCCAATCAGGCTACAATGAGCAGTTCTTC. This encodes CASSQSGYNEQFF.

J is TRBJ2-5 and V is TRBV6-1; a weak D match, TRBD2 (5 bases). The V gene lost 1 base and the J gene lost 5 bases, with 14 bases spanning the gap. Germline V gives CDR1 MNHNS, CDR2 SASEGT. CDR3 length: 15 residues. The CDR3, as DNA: TGTGCCAGCAGTGAAGGGCGGGCCTCGGGGGAGACCCAGTACTTC. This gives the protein CASSEGRASGETQYF.

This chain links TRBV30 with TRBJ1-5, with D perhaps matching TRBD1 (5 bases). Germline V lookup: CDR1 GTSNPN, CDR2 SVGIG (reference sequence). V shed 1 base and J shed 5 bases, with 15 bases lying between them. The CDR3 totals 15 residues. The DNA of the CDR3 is TGTGCCTGGAGTGCGGTACCCGGGGGGGATCAGCCCCAGCATTTT. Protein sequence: CAWSAVPGGDQPQHF.

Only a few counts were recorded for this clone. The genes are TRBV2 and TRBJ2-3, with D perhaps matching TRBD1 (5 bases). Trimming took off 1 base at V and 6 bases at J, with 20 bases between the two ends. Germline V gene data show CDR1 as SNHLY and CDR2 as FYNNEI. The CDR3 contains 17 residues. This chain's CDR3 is CASSEGGWGGSEDTQYF. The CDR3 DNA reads TGTGCCAGCAGTGAAGGGGGTTGGGGCGGCTCAGAGGATACGCAGTATTTT.

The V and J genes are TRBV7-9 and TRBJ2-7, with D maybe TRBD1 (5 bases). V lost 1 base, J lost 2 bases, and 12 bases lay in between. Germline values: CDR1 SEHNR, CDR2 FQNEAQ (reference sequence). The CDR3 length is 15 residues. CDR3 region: CASSLGREGTYEQYF. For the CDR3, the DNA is TGTGCCAGCAGCTTAGGCAGGGAAGGAACCTACGAGCAGTACTTC. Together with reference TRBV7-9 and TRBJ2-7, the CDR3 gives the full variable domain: DTGVSQNPRHKITKRGQNVTFRCDPISEHNRLYWYRQTLGQGPEFLTYFQNEAQLEKSRLLSDRFSAERPKGSFSTLEIQRTEQGDSAMYLCASSLGREGTYEQYFGPGTRLTVT.

The CDR3, as DNA: TGTGCCACCAGGGACAGGGGAAGATCGGATACGCAGTATTTT. Residues: CATRDRGRSDTQYF. The chain recombines TRBV15 with TRBJ2-3; 9 bases match TRBD1. CDR1 LNHNV and CDR2 YYDKDF come from the germline V gene (reference sequence). J gave up 6 bases and V 6 bases, and 7 bases lay outside the gene matches. This CDR3 contains 14 residues.

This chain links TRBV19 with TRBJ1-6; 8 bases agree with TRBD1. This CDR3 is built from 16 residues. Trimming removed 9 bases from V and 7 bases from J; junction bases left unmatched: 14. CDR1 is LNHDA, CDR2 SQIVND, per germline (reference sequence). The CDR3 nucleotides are TGTGCCAGCTGCTCTATCCAGGGGGCGGTAAATTCACCCCTCCACTTT. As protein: CASCSIQGAVNSPLHF.

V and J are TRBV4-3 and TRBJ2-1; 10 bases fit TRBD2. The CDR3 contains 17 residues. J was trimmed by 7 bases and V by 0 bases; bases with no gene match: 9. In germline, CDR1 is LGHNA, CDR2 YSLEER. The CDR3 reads CASSQEIQLAGRNEQFF. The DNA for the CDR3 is TGCGCCAGCAGCCAAGAAATACAACTAGCGGGAAGGAATGAGCAGTTCTTC.

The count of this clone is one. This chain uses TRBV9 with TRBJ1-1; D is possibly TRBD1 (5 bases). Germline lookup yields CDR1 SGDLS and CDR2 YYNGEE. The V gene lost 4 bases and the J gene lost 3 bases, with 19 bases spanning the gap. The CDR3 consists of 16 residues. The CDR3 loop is CASSPPERGRDTEAFF. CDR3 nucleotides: TGTGCCAGCAGCCCTCCGGAGCGGGGCCGGGACACTGAAGCTTTCTTT.

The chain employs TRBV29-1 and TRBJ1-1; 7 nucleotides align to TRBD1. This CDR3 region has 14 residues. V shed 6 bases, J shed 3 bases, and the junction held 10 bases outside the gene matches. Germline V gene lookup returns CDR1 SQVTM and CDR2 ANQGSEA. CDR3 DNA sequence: TGCAGCGTCGCGGACAGGCGCGAGTACACTGAAGCTTTCTTT. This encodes CSVADRREYTEAFF.

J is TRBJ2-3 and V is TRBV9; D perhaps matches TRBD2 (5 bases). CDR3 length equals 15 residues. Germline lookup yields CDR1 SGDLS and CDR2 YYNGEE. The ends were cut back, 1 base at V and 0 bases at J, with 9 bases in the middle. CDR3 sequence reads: CASSVKRTSTDTQYF. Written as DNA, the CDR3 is TGTGCCAGCAGCGTAAAGCGGACTAGCACAGATACGCAGTATTTT.